The 16 T cell receptor beta chains given below trace back to one sample, sequenced in a study of T cell responses to AZD1222 COVID-19 vaccine. The data were produced by immunoSEQ multiplex PCR, yet TCRdb's version contains in-frame clones alone and is incomplete. This table has about 84,000 clones, 85% to 90% appearing once. Material: peripheral blood, obtained 28 days after the second AZD1222 dose. These receptors originate from an adult who received the AZD1222 COVID-19 vaccine.

V usage is TRBV10-2 and J usage is TRBJ1-6; 10 positions match TRBD1. Germline assignment: CDR1 WSHSY and CDR2 SAAADI. V lost 8 bases to trimming and J lost 6 bases; unmatched junction nucleotides: 7. The CDR3 contains 15 residues. The chain's CDR3 is CASCFGQGGNSPLHF. Here the CDR3 DNA reads TGCGCCAGCTGTTTCGGACAGGGGGGTAATTCACCCCTCCACTTT.

The gene calls are TRBV5-6 and TRBJ2-2, with D tentatively TRBD1 or TRBD2 (5 bases each). From germline, CDR1 is SGHDT and CDR2 YYEEEE. V gave up 4 bases and J gave up 3 bases, with 16 bases separating them. This CDR3 region has 16 residues. CDR3 sequence (DNA): TGTGCCAGCAGCGTTCGGGGCAGGACGGACACCGGGGAGCTGTTTTTT. Protein sequence: CASSVRGRTDTGELFF.

This chain connects TRBV18 to TRBJ2-7, with D perhaps matching TRBD1 (6 bases). Trimming cost V 1 base and J 5 bases, with 18 bases left between them. Looked up from germline, CDR1 is KGHSH and CDR2 is LQKENI. There are 16 residues in the CDR3. CDR3 sequence (DNA): TGTGCCAGCTCACCACGGATTAACAGGGACCCAAACGAGCAGTACTTC. This encodes CASSPRINRDPNEQYF.

The chain carries TRBV28 and TRBJ1-2; D remains unclear. The CDR3 has 13 residues. The germline V and J ends were trimmed by 6 bases and 4 bases, with 12 bases remaining between them. CDR1 and CDR2 from the germline V gene are MDHEN and SYDVKM. CDR3 protein: CASSRDAAYGYTF. The CDR3 DNA follows: TGTGCCAGCAGCCGCGACGCTGCCTATGGCTACACCTTC.

The rearrangement uses TRBV30 and TRBJ1-4, with a tentative D call TRBD1 (6 bases). CDR1 is GTSNPN and CDR2 is SVGIG in the germline V gene (reference sequence). The V end was cut by 1 base, the J end by 2 bases, with 11 bases between. CDR3 length equals 15 residues. CDR3 region: CAWSATGLTNEKLFF. CDR3 in DNA: TGTGCCTGGAGTGCCACAGGGTTGACTAATGAAAAACTGTTTTTT.

The rearrangement links TRBV7-3 to TRBJ2-1, with D perhaps matching TRBD1 (6 bases). The length of the CDR3 is 15 residues. From germline, CDR1 is SGHTA and CDR2 FQGTGA. Trimming shortened V by 5 bases and J by 4 bases, and 15 bases separated the two germline ends. CDR3 in amino acids: CASSPRPGQYNEQFF. CDR3 DNA: TGTGCCAGCAGCCCCAGGCCTGGACAGTACAATGAGCAGTTCTTC. Variable domain in full (rest from reference TRBV7-3 and TRBJ2-1): GAGVSQTPSNKVTEKGKYVELRCDPISGHTALYWYRQSLGQGPEFLIYFQGTGAADDSGLPNDRFFAVRPEGSVSTLKIQRTERGDSAVYLCASSPRPGQYNEQFFGPGTRLTVL.

The chain couples TRBV2 to TRBJ2-2, with 10 bases aligning to TRBD1. Germline loops: CDR1 SNHLY, CDR2 FYNNEI. V was clipped by 4 bases and J by 4 bases; unmatched bases: 6. CDR3 length: 16 amino acids. The CDR3 spells CASSAGTGVATGELFF. Here the CDR3 DNA reads TGTGCCAGCAGTGCAGGGACAGGGGTCGCCACCGGGGAGCTGTTTTTT. The full variable domain, completed using reference TRBV2 and TRBJ2-2, is EPEVTQTPSHQVTQMGQEVILRCVPISNHLYFYWYRQILGQKVEFLVSFYNNEISEKSEIFDDQFSVERPDGSNFTLKIRSTKLEDSAMYFCASSAGTGVATGELFFGEGSRLTVL.

This sequence joins TRBV6-9 and TRBJ2-7; possible D gene TRBD1, 6 bases. The CDR3 consists of 15 residues. In germline, CDR1 is MNHGY, CDR2 SVAAGI. V was pared by 9 bases and J by 5 bases, with 23 bases between. The CDR3 reads CARPNRAGVADEQYF. CDR3 in DNA: TGTGCCAGGCCTAACCGGGCAGGGGTAGCAGACGAGCAGTACTTC.

Only one count was recorded for this clone. The chain is built from TRBV18 and TRBJ2-2; D is ambiguous. The ends were cut back, 4 bases at V and 4 bases at J, with 13 bases in the middle. This CDR3 is built from 15 residues. CDR1 is KGHSH and CDR2 is LQKENI in the germline V gene. The CDR3, as DNA: TGTGCCAGCTCACAGGCCTCTCTAAGCACCGGGGAGCTGTTTTTT. Protein product: CASSQASLSTGELFF.

The chain links TRBV5-1 to TRBJ2-7, with D perhaps matching TRBD2 (6 bases). There are 16 residues in the CDR3. The V gene's germline CDR1 is SGHRS and CDR2 YFSETQ. The germline V and J ends were trimmed by 0 bases and 2 bases, with 15 bases remaining between them. The CDR3 sequence: CASSLDPSAFTYEQYF. CDR3 coding DNA: TGCGCCAGCAGCTTGGACCCTAGCGCTTTTACCTACGAGCAGTACTTC.

V and J are TRBV28 and TRBJ2-1; 10 nucleotides line up with TRBD2. V lost 0 bases, J lost 8 bases, and 7 bases stayed unmatched. CDR3 size: 16 residues. Germline V lookup: CDR1 MDHEN, CDR2 SYDVKM. The CDR3: CASSLWSGRVRYEQFF. The CDR3 DNA is TGTGCCAGCAGTTTATGGAGCGGGAGGGTTCGGTATGAGCAGTTCTTC.

V and J are TRBV5-4 and TRBJ2-1, with 10 bases identical to TRBD2. V gave up 0 bases and J gave up 2 bases; unmatched junction bases: 2. Germline V gives CDR1 SGHNT, CDR2 YYREEE (reference sequence). The CDR3 is 16 amino acids. The CDR3 nucleotides read TGTGCCAGCAGCTTGGGGACTAGCGGAGCCTACAATGAGCAGTTCTTC. This translates into CASSLGTSGAYNEQFF.

This chain connects TRBV10-3 to TRBJ2-1; TRBD2 might be the D (6 bases). CDR1 and CDR2 (germline): ENHRY, SYGVKD. The CDR3 is made up of 16 amino acids. With 0 bases removed from V and 2 bases from J, the gap between germline ends came to 11 bases. For the CDR3, the DNA is TGTGCCATCAGTGAGTCGAACGGGGGAGCCTACAATGAGCAGTTCTTC. Its translation: CAISESNGGAYNEQFF.

This clone was detected a few times. Other DNA sequences within the sample encode an identical CDR3. The chain links TRBV11-2 to TRBJ1-1, with D possibly matching TRBD1 (6 bases). Trimming stripped 6 bases from V and 2 bases from J, with 10 bases between. The V gene's germline CDR1 is SGHAT and CDR2 FQNNGV. The CDR3 has 13 residues. The CDR3 sequence: CASSLQGNTEAFF. Written as DNA, the CDR3 is TGTGCCAGCAGTTTACAGGGCAACACTGAAGCTTTCTTT.

This chain joins TRBV2 and TRBJ2-7; D uncertain. Germline V gene sequence: CDR1 SNHLY, CDR2 FYNNEI. V shed 1 base and J shed 5 bases, with 18 bases lying between them. There are 16 residues in the CDR3. CDR3 protein: CASSEVGRVGSNEQYF. The CDR3 DNA reads TGTGCCAGCAGTGAAGTCGGAAGGGTCGGATCCAACGAGCAGTACTTC. Full variable domain (outside the CDR3, taken from reference TRBV2 and TRBJ2-7): EPEVTQTPSHQVTQMGQEVILRCVPISNHLYFYWYRQILGQKVEFLVSFYNNEISEKSEIFDDQFSVERPDGSNFTLKIRSTKLEDSAMYFCASSEVGRVGSNEQYFGPGTRLTVT.

The chain employs TRBV10-3 and TRBJ1-1; tentative D call: TRBD1 (5 bases). This CDR3 has 15 residues. Germline V gene data show CDR1 as ENHRY and CDR2 as SYGVKD. The V end was cut by 6 bases, the J end by 0 bases, with 14 bases between. In nucleotides, the CDR3 is TGTGCCATCAGGCGGTCGACAGTGATGAACACTGAAGCTTTCTTT. Amino acid sequence: CAIRRSTVMNTEAFF.